These 26 T cell receptor beta chains originate from one sample sequenced in a study of blood T cell repertoires in COVID-19. Data came from immunoSEQ multiplex PCR; TCRdb stores just in-frame clones and leaves some out. This sample has approximately 80,000 clones, with 90% found just once. The sample taken for sequencing was peripheral blood. The source is a woman aged 50 to 65 in a cohort sampled during active COVID-19.

V and J are TRBV9 and TRBJ2-6; tentatively, D is TRBD2 (6 bases). Trimming cost V 5 bases and J 4 bases, with 16 bases left between them. This CDR3 has 16 amino acids. In germline, CDR1 is SGDLS, CDR2 YYNGEE. The CDR3 sequence is CASSDLEGAGANVLTF. In DNA form, the CDR3 reads TGTGCCAGCAGTGACCTGGAGGGCGCAGGGGCCAACGTCCTGACTTTC.

The chain employs TRBV28 and TRBJ1-5; 11 nucleotides agree with TRBD1. Per the germline V gene, CDR1 is MDHEN and CDR2 is SYDVKM. The V segment lost 8 bases and the J segment 5 bases; nucleotides outside the gene matches: 11. The CDR3 consists of 16 residues. The CDR3 DNA follows: TGTGCCAGCGCATCCCCGGGACAGGGGGGTCATCAGCCCCAGCATTTT. This sequence encodes CASASPGQGGHQPQHF. Based on the CDR3 plus reference TRBV28 and TRBJ1-5, the full variable domain is DVKVTQSSRYLVKRTGEKVFLECVQDMDHENMFWYRQDPGLGLRLIYFSYDVKMKEKGDIPEGYSVSREKKERFSLILESASTNQTSMYLCASASPGQGGHQPQHFGDGTRLSIL.

In its sample, this clone was seen once. The CDR3 is CASSADRINNEQFF. The CDR3 coding sequence is TGTGCCAGCAGCGCAGACAGGATCAACAATGAGCAGTTCTTC. The genes are TRBV7-3 and TRBJ2-1; a weak D match, TRBD1 (6 bases). Germline CDR1 and CDR2: SGHTA and FQGTGA. The V and J ends lost 5 bases and 5 bases respectively, with 13 bases between them. The CDR3 length is 14 residues.

The gene calls are TRBV6-6 and TRBJ2-1, with D perhaps matching TRBD2 (5 bases). This CDR3 is 13 amino acids long. V was trimmed by 7 bases and J by 7 bases, leaving 14 bases between them. Looked up from germline, CDR1 is MNHNY and CDR2 is SVGAGI (reference sequence). CDR3 amino acids: CASNGGPGNEQFF. The CDR3 region has the DNA TGTGCCAGCAATGGAGGCCCCGGGAATGAGCAGTTCTTC.

The gene calls are TRBV3-1 (or the pseudogene TRBV3-2) and TRBJ2-3; 11 bases map to TRBD1. This CDR3 is 14 amino acids long. Looked up from germline, CDR1 is LGHDT and CDR2 is YNNKEL (reference sequence). Trimming cost V 4 bases and J 4 bases; bases outside gene matches: 1. CDR3 in amino acids: CASSRGQGADTQYF. CDR3 DNA: TGTGCCAGCAGCCGGGGACAGGGGGCAGATACGCAGTATTTT.

The chain is built from TRBV3-1 (or the pseudogene TRBV3-2) and TRBJ2-7; 10 nucleotides match TRBD2. The CDR3 contains 15 residues. Trimming cost V 4 bases and J 0 bases; bases outside gene matches: 3. Germline V lookup: CDR1 LGHDT, CDR2 YNNKEL (reference sequence). The CDR3 region is CASSLIAGGSYEQYF. The CDR3 nucleotides read TGTGCCAGCAGCCTCATAGCGGGAGGCTCCTACGAGCAGTACTTC.

The chain joins TRBV5-1 to TRBJ1-2; D possibly corresponds to TRBD1 (5 bases). The length of the CDR3 is 15 residues. Per germline, CDR1 SGHRS and CDR2 YFSETQ. V was pared by 3 bases and J by 0 bases, with 12 bases between. DNA of the CDR3: TGCGCCAGCAGCTGGGGGGAACCGGCTAACTATGGCTACACCTTC. It is translated as CASSWGEPANYGYTF.

Note on this clone: Other DNA sequences in the same sample also yield this CDR3. The CDR3 protein is CASSLAGGSYEQYF. The DNA of the CDR3 is TGTGCCAGCAGTCTAGCGGGAGGGTCCTACGAGCAGTACTTC. V gene TRBV28 combines with J gene TRBJ2-7; 12 bases line up with TRBD2. Germline V gives CDR1 MDHEN, CDR2 SYDVKM. The CDR3 is made up of 14 amino acids. With V trimmed by 5 bases and J by 1 base, 0 bases remained unmatched.

This chain joins TRBV24-1 and TRBJ2-1, with 7 bases lining up with TRBD1. V was clipped by 4 bases and J by 4 bases; unmatched bases: 15. The germline CDR1 and CDR2 sequences are KGHDR and SFDVKD. This CDR3 has 18 residues. For the CDR3, the DNA is TGTGCCACCAGTGACTCGATCACAGGGGCAGGGGAGTACAATGAGCAGTTCTTC. Its translation is CATSDSITGAGEYNEQFF.

The V call is TRBV18, the J call TRBJ1-2; the match to TRBD1 covers 7 bases. The CDR3 covers 14 residues. Germline V gives CDR1 KGHSH, CDR2 LQKENI. Trimming at V came to 3 bases and at J to 4 bases, leaving 5 bases not matched to a gene. DNA of the CDR3: TGTGCCAGCTCACCTCCGACAGGGCCCTATGGCTACACCTTC. Amino acid sequence: CASSPPTGPYGYTF.

V gene TRBV6-2 or TRBV6-3 combines with J gene TRBJ1-2, with D unresolved. The CDR3 sequence is 16 residues long. The V end was cut by 0 bases, the J end by 4 bases, with 15 bases between. Germline values: CDR1 MNHEY, CDR2 SVGEGT. CDR3 in amino acids: CASSYSWRPVTYGYTF. In nucleotides, the CDR3 is TGTGCCAGCAGTTACTCATGGAGGCCAGTTACCTATGGCTACACCTTC.

The rearrangement joins TRBV19 to TRBJ1-1; possibly TRBD1 for D (6 bases). Deletions cut 5 bases from V and 1 base from J, with 11 bases between. The CDR3 has 14 amino acids. Germline V gene data show CDR1 as LNHDA and CDR2 as SQIVND (reference sequence). CDR3 amino acids: CASSSRTENTEAFF. Here the CDR3 DNA reads TGTGCCAGTAGTTCTCGGACAGAGAACACTGAAGCTTTCTTT. Combining the CDR3 with reference TRBV19 and TRBJ1-1 gives the whole variable domain DGGITQSPKYLFRKEGQNVTLSCEQNLNHDAMYWYRQDPGQGLRLIYYSQIVNDFQKGDIAEGYSVSREKKESFPLTVTSAQKNPTAFYLCASSSRTENTEAFFGQGTRLTVV.

The rearrangement joins TRBV7-6 to TRBJ1-1; D ambiguous. CDR1 is SGHVS, CDR2 FNYEAQ, per germline. The CDR3 totals 14 residues. The V gene lost 5 bases and the J gene lost 1 base, with 11 bases spanning the gap. The CDR3 loop reads CASSPIQKNTEAFF. The CDR3 region has the DNA TGTGCCAGCAGCCCTATACAGAAGAACACTGAAGCTTTCTTT.

The genes are TRBV19 and TRBJ2-2, with D perhaps TRBD1 (6 bases). This CDR3 contains 15 residues. Germline assignment: CDR1 LNHDA and CDR2 SQIVND (reference sequence). Trimming removed 7 bases from V and 5 bases from J, with 17 bases in between. CDR3 residues: CASTLRTVYTGELFF. In DNA, the CDR3 is TGTGCCAGTACCTTGAGGACAGTTTATACCGGGGAGCTGTTTTTT.

This clone was seen only once. The chain joins TRBV2 to TRBJ1-1; 7 nucleotides align to TRBD1. Germline CDR1 and CDR2: SNHLY and FYNNEI. V lost 5 bases and J lost 3; bases outside the gene matches: 6. This CDR3 comprises 14 residues. The DNA for the CDR3 is TGTGCCAGCAGTTTACAGGGGACGGACACTGAAGCTTTCTTT. As protein: CASSLQGTDTEAFF. Combining the CDR3 with reference TRBV2 and TRBJ1-1 gives the whole variable domain EPEVTQTPSHQVTQMGQEVILRCVPISNHLYFYWYRQILGQKVEFLVSFYNNEISEKSEIFDDQFSVERPDGSNFTLKIRSTKLEDSAMYFCASSLQGTDTEAFFGQGTRLTVV.

The rearrangement links TRBV27 to TRBJ1-2, with 9 bases identical to TRBD1. Unmatched junction bases numbered 6, after V lost 5 bases and J lost 2 bases. This CDR3 is 15 amino acids long. Germline assignment: CDR1 MNHEY and CDR2 SMNVEV (reference sequence). The CDR3 bases are TGTGCCAGCAGTCAACCGGGACAGGGCAACTATGGCTACACCTTC. This codes for CASSQPGQGNYGYTF.

In its sample, this clone was seen once. The chain uses TRBV9 and TRBJ2-7; D unresolved. Germline CDR1 and CDR2: SGDLS and YYNGEE. V was cut by 0 bases and J by 4 bases, with 23 bases left in between. The CDR3 runs to 18 residues. The CDR3 spells CASSVAVSTSMTRYEQYF. CDR3 nucleotides: TGTGCCAGCAGCGTAGCTGTATCAACTTCGATGACTCGATACGAGCAGTACTTC. Together with reference TRBV9 and TRBJ2-7, the CDR3 gives the full variable domain: DSGVTQTPKHLITATGQRVTLRCSPRSGDLSVYWYQQSLDQGLQFLIQYYNGEERAKGNILERFSAQQFPDLHSELNLSSLELGDSALYFCASSVAVSTSMTRYEQYFGPGTRLTVT.

The gene calls are TRBV14 and TRBJ2-7; D might be TRBD2 (5 bases). V lost 4 bases, J lost 0 bases, and 16 bases lay in between. The CDR3 runs to 16 residues. Germline assignment: CDR1 SGHDN and CDR2 FVKESK. DNA of the CDR3: TGTGCCAGCAGCCTAGGGAGACCCTCGAGCTCCTACGAGCAGTACTTC. Its protein is CASSLGRPSSSYEQYF.

The chain has TRBV14 and TRBJ2-7; 9 positions match TRBD2. Germline-derived CDR1 and CDR2 are SGHDN and FVKESK. There are 15 residues in the CDR3. V trimming: 3 bases; J trimming: 3 bases; junction bases outside the gene matches: 6. CDR3 loop: CASSQGTSFGYEQYF. In nucleotides, the CDR3 is TGTGCCAGCAGCCAGGGGACTAGCTTCGGCTACGAGCAGTACTTC.

The V call is TRBV28, the J call TRBJ1-1; D is unresolved. CDR1 MDHEN and CDR2 SYDVKM come from the germline V gene. V lost 7 bases and J 4 bases, leaving 10 bases between the germline ends. This CDR3 has 12 amino acids. CDR3 sequence (DNA): TGTGCCAGCACCGGGGAAGGCACTGAAGCTTTCTTT. Encoded protein: CASTGEGTEAFF.

The rearrangement uses TRBV11-2 and TRBJ2-5; D is possibly TRBD2 (6 bases). Germline V lookup: CDR1 SGHAT, CDR2 FQNNGV. The germline V and J ends were trimmed by 6 bases and 5 bases, with 13 bases remaining between them. The CDR3 sequence is 13 residues long. CDR3 amino acids: CASSPGREETQYF. The CDR3 nucleotides read TGTGCCAGCAGTCCAGGTCGGGAGGAGACCCAGTACTTC.

V and J are TRBV3-1 (or the pseudogene TRBV3-2) and TRBJ2-3; D not resolved. Trimming stripped 2 bases from V and 2 bases from J, with 11 bases between. CDR1 and CDR2 from the germline V gene are LGHDT and YNNKEL (reference sequence). The CDR3 is 15 residues long. CDR3: CASSQQHRLTDTQYF. The CDR3 coding sequence is TGTGCCAGCAGCCAACAGCACCGACTCACAGATACGCAGTATTTT.

The rearrangement links TRBV28 to TRBJ1-2; D gene unclear. The V and J ends lost 6 bases and 4 bases respectively, with 18 bases between them. CDR3 size: 15 residues. CDR1 is MDHEN, CDR2 SYDVKM, per germline. CDR3 region: CASSPHTEILYGYTF. The CDR3 DNA is TGTGCCAGCAGCCCCCATACAGAGATTCTCTATGGCTACACCTTC.

The J gene is TRBJ2-3, the V gene TRBV4-2; 8 bases match TRBD2. With 0 bases clipped from V and 4 bases from J, the junction kept 9 bases outside the gene matches. Per the germline V gene, CDR1 is LGHNA and CDR2 is YNFKEQ. The length of the CDR3 is 17 residues. The CDR3 nucleotides are TGTGCCAGCAGCCAAGATCCGGGACTAGGCGGGGCAGATACGCAGTATTTT. Its translation: CASSQDPGLGGADTQYF.

The V gene is TRBV28, the J gene TRBJ1-2; D is unclear. Germline V CDR1 and CDR2: MDHEN, SYDVKM. The CDR3 consists of 12 residues. Between the trimmed V and J ends, which lost 4 bases and 2 bases, there was a span of 5 bases. The CDR3 here is CASSSQNYGYTF. The CDR3 DNA is TGTGCCAGCAGTTCTCAGAACTATGGCTACACCTTC.

The rearrangement uses TRBV2 and TRBJ1-4, with 8 bases identical to TRBD1. This CDR3 has 16 residues. CDR1 and CDR2 from the germline V gene are SNHLY and FYNNEI. The V gene end was trimmed by 0 bases and the J gene end by 5 bases; junction bases not matched to a gene: 5. The CDR3 protein is CASSEALAGGNEKLFF. The CDR3 DNA sequence: TGTGCCAGCAGTGAAGCGCTTGCAGGGGGCAATGAAAAACTGTTTTTT.